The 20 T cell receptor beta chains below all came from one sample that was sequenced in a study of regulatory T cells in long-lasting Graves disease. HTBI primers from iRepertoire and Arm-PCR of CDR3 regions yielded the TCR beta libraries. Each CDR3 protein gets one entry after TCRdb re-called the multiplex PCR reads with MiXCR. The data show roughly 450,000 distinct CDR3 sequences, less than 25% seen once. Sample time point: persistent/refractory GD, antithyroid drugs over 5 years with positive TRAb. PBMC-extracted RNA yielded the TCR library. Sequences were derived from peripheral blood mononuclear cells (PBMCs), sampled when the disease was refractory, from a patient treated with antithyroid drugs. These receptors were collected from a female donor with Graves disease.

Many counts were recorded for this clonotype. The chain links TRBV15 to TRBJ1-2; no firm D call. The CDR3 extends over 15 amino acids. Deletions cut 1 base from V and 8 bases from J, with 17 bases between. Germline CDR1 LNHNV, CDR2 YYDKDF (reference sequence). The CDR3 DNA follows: TGTGCCACCAGCAGAGTCTTAGAAGGGTCCAGCGGCTACACCTTC. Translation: CATSRVLEGSSGYTF.

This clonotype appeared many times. Written as DNA, the CDR3 is TGCAGCGTTGTAGTAGCGGGAGGGGTCTACGAGCAGTACTTC. It encodes CSVVVAGGVYEQYF. The chain joins TRBV29-1 to TRBJ2-7, with 11 positions matching TRBD2. This CDR3 region has 14 residues. V gave up 4 bases and J gave up 3 bases; unmatched junction bases: 5. From germline, CDR1 is SQVTM and CDR2 ANQGSEA.

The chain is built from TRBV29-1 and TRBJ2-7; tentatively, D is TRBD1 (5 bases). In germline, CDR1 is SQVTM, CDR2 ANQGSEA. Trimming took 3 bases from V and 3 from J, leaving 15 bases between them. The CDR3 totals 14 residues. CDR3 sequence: CSVELDIQSYEQYF. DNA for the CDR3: TGCAGCGTTGAGCTGGACATTCAAAGCTACGAGCAGTACTTC.

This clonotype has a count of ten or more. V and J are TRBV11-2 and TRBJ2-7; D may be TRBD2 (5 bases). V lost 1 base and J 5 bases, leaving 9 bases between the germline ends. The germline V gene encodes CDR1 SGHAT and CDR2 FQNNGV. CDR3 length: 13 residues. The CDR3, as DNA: TGTGCCAGCAGCTTAGGGCGGGTGCACGAGCAGTACTTC. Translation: CASSLGRVHEQYF.

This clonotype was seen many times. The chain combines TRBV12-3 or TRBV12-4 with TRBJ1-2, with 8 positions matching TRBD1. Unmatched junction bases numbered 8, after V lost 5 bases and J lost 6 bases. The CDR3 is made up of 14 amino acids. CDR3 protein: CASSHWTGKDGYTF. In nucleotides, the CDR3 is TGTGCCAGCAGTCATTGGACAGGGAAGGATGGCTACACCTTC.

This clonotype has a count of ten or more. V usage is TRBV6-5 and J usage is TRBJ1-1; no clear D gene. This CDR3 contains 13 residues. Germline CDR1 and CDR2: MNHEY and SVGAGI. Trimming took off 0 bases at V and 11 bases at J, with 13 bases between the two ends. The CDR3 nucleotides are TGTGCCAGCAGTTACTCGGGGTCTTCGGAGGCTTTCTTT. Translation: CASSYSGSSEAFF.

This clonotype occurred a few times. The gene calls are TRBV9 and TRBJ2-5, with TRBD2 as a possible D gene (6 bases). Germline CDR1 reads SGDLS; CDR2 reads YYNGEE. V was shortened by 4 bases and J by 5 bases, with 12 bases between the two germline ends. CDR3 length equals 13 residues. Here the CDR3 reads CASSTSLRETQYF. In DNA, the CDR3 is TGTGCCAGCAGCACTAGCCTTAGGGAGACCCAGTACTTC. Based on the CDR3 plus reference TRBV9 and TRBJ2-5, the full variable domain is DSGVTQTPKHLITATGQRVTLRCSPRSGDLSVYWYQQSLDQGLQFLIQYYNGEERAKGNILERFSAQQFPDLHSELNLSSLELGDSALYFCASSTSLRETQYFGPGTRLLVL.

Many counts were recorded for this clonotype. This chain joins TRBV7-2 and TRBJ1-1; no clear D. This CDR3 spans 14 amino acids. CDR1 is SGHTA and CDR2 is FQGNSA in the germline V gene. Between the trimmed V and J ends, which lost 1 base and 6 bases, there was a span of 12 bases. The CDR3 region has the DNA TGTGCCAGCAGCTTAGAGGGCAGACTCTCTGAAGCTTTCTTT. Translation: CASSLEGRLSEAFF.

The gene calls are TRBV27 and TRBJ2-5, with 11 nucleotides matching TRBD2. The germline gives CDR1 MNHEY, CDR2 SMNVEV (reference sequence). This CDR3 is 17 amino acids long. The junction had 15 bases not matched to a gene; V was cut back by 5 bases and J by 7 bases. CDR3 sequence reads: CASSTYTLAGGRGTQYF. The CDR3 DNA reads TGTGCCAGCAGTACCTATACCTTAGCGGGAGGGAGAGGGACCCAGTACTTC.

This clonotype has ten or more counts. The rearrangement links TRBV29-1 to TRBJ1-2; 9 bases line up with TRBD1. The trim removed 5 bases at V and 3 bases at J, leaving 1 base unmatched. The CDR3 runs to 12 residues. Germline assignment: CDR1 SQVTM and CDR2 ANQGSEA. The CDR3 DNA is TGCAGCGTTCGGACAGGGGACTATGGCTACACCTTC. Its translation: CSVRTGDYGYTF.

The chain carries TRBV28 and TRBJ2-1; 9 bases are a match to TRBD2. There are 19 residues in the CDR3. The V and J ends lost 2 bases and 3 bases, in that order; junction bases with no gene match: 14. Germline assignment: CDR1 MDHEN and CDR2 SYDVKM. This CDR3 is CASSLMDVLTSGYYNEQFF. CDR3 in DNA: TGTGCCAGCAGTTTAATGGATGTGTTGACTAGCGGTTACTACAATGAGCAGTTCTTC.

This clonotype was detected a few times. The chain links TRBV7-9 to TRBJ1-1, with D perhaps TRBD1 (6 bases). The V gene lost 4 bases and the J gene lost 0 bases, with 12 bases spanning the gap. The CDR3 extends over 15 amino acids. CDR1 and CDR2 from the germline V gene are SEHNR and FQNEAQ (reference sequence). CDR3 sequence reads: CASSSTGHMNTEAFF. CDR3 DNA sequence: TGTGCCAGCAGCTCTACAGGGCACATGAACACTGAAGCTTTCTTT.

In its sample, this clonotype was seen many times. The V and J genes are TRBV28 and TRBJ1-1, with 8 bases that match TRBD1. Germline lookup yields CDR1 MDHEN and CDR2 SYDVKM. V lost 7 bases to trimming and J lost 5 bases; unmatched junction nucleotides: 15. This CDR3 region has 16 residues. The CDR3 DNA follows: TGTGCCAGCACTAATCCGCCCGGGACAGGAAGAACTGAAGCTTTCTTT. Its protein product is CASTNPPGTGRTEAFF.

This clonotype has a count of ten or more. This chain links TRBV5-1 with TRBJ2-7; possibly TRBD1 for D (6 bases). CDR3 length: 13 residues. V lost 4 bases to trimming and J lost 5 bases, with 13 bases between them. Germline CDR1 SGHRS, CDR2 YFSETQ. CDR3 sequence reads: CASSDLPGDEQYF. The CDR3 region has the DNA TGCGCCAGCAGCGACCTACCAGGGGACGAGCAGTACTTC. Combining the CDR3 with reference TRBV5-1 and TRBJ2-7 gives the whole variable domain KAGVTQTPRYLIKTRGQQVTLSCSPISGHRSVSWYQQTPGQGLQFLFEYFSETQRNKGNFPGRFSGRQFSNSRSEMNVSTLELGDSALYLCASSDLPGDEQYFGPGTRLTVT.

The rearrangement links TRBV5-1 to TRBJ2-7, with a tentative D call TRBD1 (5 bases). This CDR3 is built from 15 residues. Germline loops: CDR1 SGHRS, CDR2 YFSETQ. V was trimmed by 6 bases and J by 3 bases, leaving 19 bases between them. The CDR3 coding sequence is TGCGCCAGCAAACAGGACATAAGCACTGACTACGAGCAGTACTTC. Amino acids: CASKQDISTDYEQYF.

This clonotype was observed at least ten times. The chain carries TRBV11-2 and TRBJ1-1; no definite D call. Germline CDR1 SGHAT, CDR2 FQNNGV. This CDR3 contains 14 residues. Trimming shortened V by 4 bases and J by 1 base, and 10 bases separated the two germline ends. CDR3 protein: CASSSVSRNTEAFF. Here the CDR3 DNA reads TGTGCCAGCAGCTCAGTTTCGAGGAACACTGAAGCTTTCTTT.

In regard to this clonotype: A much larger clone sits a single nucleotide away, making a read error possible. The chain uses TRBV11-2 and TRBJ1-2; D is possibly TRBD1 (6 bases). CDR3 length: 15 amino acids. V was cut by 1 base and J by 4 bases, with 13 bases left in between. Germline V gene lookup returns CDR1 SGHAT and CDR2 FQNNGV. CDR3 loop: CASSLVAGAGYGYTF. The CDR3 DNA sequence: TGTGCCAGCAGCTTAGTGGCAGGGGCGGGCTATGGCTACACCTTC.

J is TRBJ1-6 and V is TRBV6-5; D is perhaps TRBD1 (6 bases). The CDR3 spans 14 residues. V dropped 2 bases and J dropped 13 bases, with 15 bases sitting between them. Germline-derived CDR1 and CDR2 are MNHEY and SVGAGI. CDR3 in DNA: TGTGCCAGCAGTTACGGGTTACAGGGACCCCCCCTCCACTTT. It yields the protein CASSYGLQGPPLHF.

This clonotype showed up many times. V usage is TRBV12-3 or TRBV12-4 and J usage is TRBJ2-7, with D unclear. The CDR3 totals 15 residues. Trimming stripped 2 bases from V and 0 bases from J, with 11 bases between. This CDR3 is CASSLYGVSSYEQYF. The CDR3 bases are TGTGCCAGCAGTTTATATGGGGTCAGCTCCTACGAGCAGTACTTC.

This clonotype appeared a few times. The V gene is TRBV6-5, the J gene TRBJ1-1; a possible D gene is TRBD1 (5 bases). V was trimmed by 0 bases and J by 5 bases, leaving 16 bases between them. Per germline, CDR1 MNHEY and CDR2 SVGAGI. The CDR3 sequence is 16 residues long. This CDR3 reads CASSYSTRAGWTEAFF. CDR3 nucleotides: TGTGCCAGCAGTTACTCCACCCGGGCAGGGTGGACTGAAGCTTTCTTT.